The 28 T cell receptor beta chains listed next were all sequenced from one sample in a study of human versus mouse CDR3 diversity and MHC coevolution. The repertoire was sequenced with immunoSEQ multiplex PCR; TCRdb's copy has only in-frame clones and lacks some. The table shows 60,000 or so clones, with approximately 94% occurring only once. The material sequenced was naive CD4+ T cells from blood. Subset: CD45RO-negative CD62L-positive naive CD4 T cells. These receptors were taken from a person in their 60s in good health.

The chain joins TRBV7-9 to TRBJ1-1; 7 nucleotides line up with TRBD1. CDR1 and CDR2 from the germline V gene are SEHNR and FQNEAQ (reference sequence). The CDR3 loop spans 13 amino acids. With V trimmed by 2 bases and J by 4 bases, 1 base remained unmatched. CDR3 protein: CASSLQGGTEAFF. In DNA, the CDR3 is TGTGCCAGCAGCTTACAGGGGGGCACTGAAGCTTTCTTT. Supplemented by reference TRBV7-9 and TRBJ1-1, the full variable domain reads DTGVSQNPRHKITKRGQNVTFRCDPISEHNRLYWYRQTLGQGPEFLTYFQNEAQLEKSRLLSDRFSAERPKGSFSTLEIQRTEQGDSAMYLCASSLQGGTEAFFGQGTRLTVV.

The V gene is TRBV2, the J gene TRBJ1-4; D not certain. CDR3 length: 14 amino acids. V shed 5 bases and J shed 5 bases, with 12 bases lying between them. Per the germline V gene, CDR1 is SNHLY and CDR2 is FYNNEI. The chain's CDR3 is CASSSLNGNEKLFF. The DNA of the CDR3 is TGTGCCAGCAGTTCACTAAACGGGAATGAAAAACTGTTTTTT.

This sequence joins TRBV11-2 and TRBJ2-7; D is unclear. V was cut by 1 base and J by 3 bases, with 4 bases left in between. This CDR3 spans 12 amino acids. Germline V gene sequence: CDR1 SGHAT, CDR2 FQNNGV. In nucleotides, the CDR3 is TGTGCCAGCAGCTTAGCAGGCTACGAGCAGTACTTC. Protein: CASSLAGYEQYF.

The V call is TRBV6-5, the J call TRBJ1-4, with 7 bases identical to TRBD1. The CDR3 runs to 15 residues. Losses at the gene ends were 5 bases for V and 8 bases for J; bases not matched to a gene: 11. Germline V gene sequence: CDR1 MNHEY, CDR2 SVGAGI. In DNA, the CDR3 is TGTGCCAGCAGTAACCGACAGGGTAGTTGGGAAAAACTGTTTTTT. The encoded protein is CASSNRQGSWEKLFF.

This chain uses TRBV12-5 with TRBJ1-1; D remains ambiguous. V was cut by 4 bases and J by 3 bases, with 18 bases left in between. The length of the CDR3 is 16 residues. Germline V gene sequence: CDR1 LGHNT, CDR2 FRNRAP. CDR3 region: CASGSPMGGLDTEAFF. CDR3 bases: TGTGCTAGTGGTTCGCCAATGGGAGGGTTAGACACTGAAGCTTTCTTT. Full variable domain (missing parts from reference TRBV12-5 and TRBJ1-1): DARVTQTPRHKVTEMGQEVTMRCQPILGHNTVFWYRQTMMQGLELLAYFRNRAPLDDSGMPKDRFSAEMPDATLATLKIQPSEPRDSAVYFCASGSPMGGLDTEAFFGQGTRLTVV.

The chain couples TRBV5-6 to TRBJ2-7; TRBD1 is a possible D gene (6 bases). The CDR3 consists of 14 residues. V was shortened by 1 base and J by 3 bases, with 11 bases between the two germline ends. The germline V gene encodes CDR1 SGHDT and CDR2 YYEEEE. In DNA form, the CDR3 reads TGTGCCAGCAGCTTGTTCAGGGGCCGCTACGAGCAGTACTTC. It yields the protein CASSLFRGRYEQYF.

This chain uses TRBV25-1 with TRBJ1-1; TRBD1 matches at 7 bases. The V gene end was trimmed by 1 base and the J gene end by 1 base; junction bases not matched to a gene: 9. This CDR3 spans 17 amino acids. Germline CDR1 MGHDK, CDR2 SYGVNS. CDR3 DNA: TGTGCCAGCAGTGAATTTGGAATGACAGGGCAGAACACTGAAGCTTTCTTT. The encoded protein is CASSEFGMTGQNTEAFF.

Concerning this clone: Other DNA sequences from this sample encode an identical CDR3 as well. The chain is built from TRBV2 and TRBJ2-1, with D tentatively TRBD2 (6 bases). V dropped 2 bases and J dropped 4 bases, with 18 bases sitting between them. Germline assignment: CDR1 SNHLY and CDR2 FYNNEI. The CDR3 contains 17 residues. The CDR3 DNA is TGTGCCAGCAGTGAACTTAATCCGGGAGTGACATACAATGAGCAGTTCTTC. Translation: CASSELNPGVTYNEQFF.

This chain links TRBV30 with TRBJ1-3; possible D gene TRBD1, 5 bases. The CDR3 spans 14 residues. Germline V gives CDR1 GTSNPN, CDR2 SVGIG (reference sequence). With 2 bases removed from V and 0 bases from J, the gap between germline ends came to 8 bases. The CDR3 bases are TGTGCCTGGAGTAAGGGGAACTCTGGAAACACCATATATTTT. This codes for CAWSKGNSGNTIYF.

This chain links TRBV30 with TRBJ1-2, with D unresolved. The CDR3 is 12 residues long. The V end lost 1 base, the J end lost 1 base, and 4 bases lay between the germline ends. Germline V CDR1 and CDR2: GTSNPN, SVGIG (reference sequence). This CDR3 reads CAWSDNNYGYTF. The CDR3 DNA reads as TGTGCCTGGAGTGACAATAACTATGGCTACACCTTC.

V gene TRBV5-1 combines with J gene TRBJ2-3, with D unclear. The CDR3 length is 15 residues. The V gene's germline CDR1 is SGHRS and CDR2 YFSETQ. Trimming cost V 5 bases and J 0 bases, with 13 bases left between them. This CDR3 reads CASRANTPSTDTQYF. The CDR3 DNA follows: TGCGCCAGCAGGGCAAACACGCCTAGCACAGATACGCAGTATTTT.

This chain links TRBV5-1 with TRBJ1-1; 11 bases agree with TRBD1. V shed 3 bases and J 5 bases; nucleotides not matched to a gene: 6. Germline CDR1 reads SGHRS; CDR2 reads YFSETQ. The CDR3 loop spans 15 amino acids. CDR3: CASSSGQGASTEAFF. DNA of the CDR3: TGCGCCAGCAGCTCAGGACAGGGGGCGAGTACTGAAGCTTTCTTT.

The chain combines TRBV10-2 with TRBJ2-3; 16 bases are shared with TRBD2. The CDR3 sequence is 19 residues long. The V and J ends lost 4 bases and 0 bases, in that order; junction bases with no gene match: 7. Germline CDR1 WSHSY, CDR2 SAAADI. This CDR3 is CASSGHPGLAGGSTDTQYF. CDR3 DNA sequence: TGCGCCAGCAGTGGGCACCCGGGACTAGCGGGAGGGAGCACAGATACGCAGTATTTT.

The chain has TRBV9 and TRBJ2-7; 10 bases line up with TRBD1. Germline V gene lookup returns CDR1 SGDLS and CDR2 YYNGEE. This CDR3 has 14 residues. Trimming cost V 4 bases and J 8 bases; bases outside gene matches: 9. CDR3 sequence: CASSPKGQGYKQYF. The CDR3, as DNA: TGTGCCAGCAGCCCCAAGGGACAGGGGTATAAGCAGTACTTC.

This chain uses TRBV5-4 with TRBJ2-5; 8 nucleotides match TRBD2. Germline V gives CDR1 SGHNT, CDR2 YYREEE (reference sequence). The V segment lost 2 bases and the J segment 1 base; nucleotides outside the gene matches: 16. This CDR3 has 19 residues. The CDR3 nucleotides are TGTGCCAGCAGCTTAGGTATACCGACTAGCGTCGGGGGCCAAGAGACCCAGTACTTC. It is translated as CASSLGIPTSVGGQETQYF.

The genes are TRBV27 and TRBJ2-6; TRBD2 matches 7 bases. The CDR3 contains 18 residues. Germline-derived CDR1 and CDR2 are MNHEY and SMNVEV (reference sequence). V dropped 7 bases and J dropped 2; count of bases not matched to a gene: 14. CDR3 loop: CASTVGGSLLPGANVLTF. In DNA, the CDR3 is TGTGCCAGCACCGTAGGCGGGAGTCTTCTCCCTGGGGCCAACGTCCTGACTTTC. Using reference TRBV27 and TRBJ2-6 for the parts outside the CDR3, the full variable domain is EAQVTQNPRYLITVTGKKLTVTCSQNMNHEYMSWYRQDPGLGLRQIYYSMNVEVTDKGDVPEGYKVSRKEKRNFPLILESPSPNQTSLYFCASTVGGSLLPGANVLTFGAGSRLTVL.

V is TRBV19 and J is TRBJ2-7; 8 nucleotides match TRBD2. Germline lookup yields CDR1 LNHDA and CDR2 SQIVND (reference sequence). The CDR3 is 14 amino acids. V lost 6 bases and J lost 4; bases outside the gene matches: 8. The chain's CDR3 is CASRQTSARYEQYF. Written as DNA, the CDR3 is TGTGCCAGTAGACAGACTAGCGCGAGATACGAGCAGTACTTC.

J is TRBJ2-1 and V is TRBV9; TRBD2 agrees at 13 bases. This CDR3 is built from 15 residues. V was pared by 3 bases and J by 8 bases, with 5 bases of the junction left unmatched. The germline V gene has CDR1 SGDLS and CDR2 YYNGEE. The CDR3 DNA is TGTGCCAGCAGCGCAGGACTAGCGGGAGACTATGAGCAGTTCTTC. It yields the protein CASSAGLAGDYEQFF.

The chain joins TRBV6-5 to TRBJ2-5; the match to TRBD1 covers 7 bases. The CDR3 covers 15 residues. Germline V gene data show CDR1 as MNHEY and CDR2 as SVGAGI. With V trimmed by 6 bases and J by 2 bases, 9 bases remained unmatched. The CDR3 DNA sequence: TGTGCCAGCAGCCCCGGACAGGTACTACAAGAGACCCAGTACTTC. Translating gives CASSPGQVLQETQYF.

With regard to this clone: Other DNA sequences in the same sample also yield this CDR3. The chain carries TRBV5-1 and TRBJ1-2; the D gene is possibly TRBD1 (6 bases). The CDR3 loop spans 13 amino acids. Between the trimmed V and J ends, which lost 4 bases and 1 base, there was a span of 8 bases. CDR1 and CDR2 from the germline V gene are SGHRS and YFSETQ. CDR3 sequence reads: CASSQDSNYGYTF. As DNA, the CDR3 is TGCGCCAGCAGCCAGGACAGTAACTATGGCTACACCTTC.

This clone was counted once. The chain employs TRBV19 and TRBJ2-1; D gene unclear. CDR1 and CDR2 from the germline V gene are LNHDA and SQIVND (reference sequence). Trimming took 7 bases from V and 4 from J, leaving 11 bases between them. The CDR3 runs 13 residues. CDR3 sequence: CASTPDSYNEQFF. As DNA, the CDR3 is TGTGCCAGTACCCCCGACTCATACAATGAGCAGTTCTTC.

The chain employs TRBV7-9 and TRBJ2-5; 9 nucleotides align to TRBD1. Trimming at V came to 0 bases and at J to 5 bases, leaving 10 bases not matched to a gene. The length of the CDR3 is 17 residues. Per germline, CDR1 SEHNR and CDR2 FQNEAQ (reference sequence). The CDR3 protein is CASSLALATGGSETQYF. The DNA for the CDR3 is TGTGCCAGCAGCTTAGCGCTGGCGACAGGGGGTTCGGAGACCCAGTACTTC.

Turning to this clone: The junction does not match germline at one end; this may be a read error. The J gene is TRBJ1-1, the V gene TRBV11-2; D uncertain. Germline CDR1 is SGHAT and CDR2 is FQNNGV. This CDR3 is 13 amino acids long. The CDR3: CASSLERLGEAFF. The CDR3 coding sequence is TGTGCCAGCAGCCTAGAACGATTGGGCGAAGCTTTCTTT.

V is TRBV19 and J is TRBJ2-1; D is uncertain. The CDR3 covers 15 residues. The V gene lost 3 bases and the J gene lost 0 bases, with 9 bases spanning the gap. Per the germline V gene, CDR1 is LNHDA and CDR2 is SQIVND (reference sequence). The CDR3 region is CASSMMAASYNEQFF. The CDR3 bases are TGTGCCAGTAGTATGATGGCGGCCTCCTACAATGAGCAGTTCTTC.

V gene TRBV6-6 combines with J gene TRBJ2-3; 7 nucleotides match TRBD1. The CDR3 sequence is 14 residues long. Germline-derived CDR1 and CDR2 are MNHNY and SVGAGI (reference sequence). Trimming at V came to 6 bases and at J to 4 bases, leaving 7 bases not matched to a gene. DNA for the CDR3: TGTGCCAGCAGCTCCCCTGACAGGGCAGATACGCAGTATTTT. Translated, it gives CASSSPDRADTQYF.

This chain joins TRBV11-2 and TRBJ2-3, with a tentative D call TRBD2 (5 bases). CDR1 and CDR2 from the germline V gene are SGHAT and FQNNGV. Trimming removed 3 bases from V and 0 bases from J, with 13 bases in between. The length of the CDR3 is 16 residues. The CDR3 is CASSLASASSTDTQYF. CDR3 DNA sequence: TGTGCCAGCAGCTTGGCATCAGCTAGCAGCACAGATACGCAGTATTTT.

The genes are TRBV6-5 and TRBJ1-3, with unresolved D. This CDR3 contains 14 residues. Germline V lookup: CDR1 MNHEY, CDR2 SVGAGI. Between the trimmed V and J ends, which lost 3 bases and 6 bases, there was a span of 12 bases. The CDR3 DNA reads TGTGCCAGCAGTTATAAACAGCCTTTAAACACCATATATTTT. Protein product: CASSYKQPLNTIYF.

The table lists this clone with a count of one. This chain joins TRBV5-4 and TRBJ2-3, with 12 bases aligning to TRBD2. The junction had 6 bases not matched to a gene; V was cut back by 4 bases and J by 3 bases. Germline V lookup: CDR1 SGHNT, CDR2 YYREEE (reference sequence). The CDR3 sequence is 16 residues long. CDR3 coding DNA: TGTGCCAGCAGCACAGGGGGGACTAGCGGGACAGATACGCAGTATTTT. It yields the protein CASSTGGTSGTDTQYF.